Only one count was recorded for the clone carrying this T cell receptor beta chain. Antigen: not known. At one of its ends the junction is not consistent with the germline gene, which may arise from a read error. MiXCR, applied by TCRdb to the reads, yields one record per CDR3 protein. The sample carries 600,000 to 800,000 distinct CDR3 sequences, 24% recorded once. This specimen comes from a study of T cell repertoires in cytomegalovirus infection. Study context: Signatures in public TCR beta sequences pointed to both CMV infection and matching HLA type. Findings and caveats of the study: What dominated the ex vivo response were HLA-C-restricted CMV-specific TCR beta clonotypes. Summed public TCR beta family frequency identified CMV carriers bearing the relevant HLA.

This CDR3 is built from 14 residues. Germline V gene lookup returns CDR1 SGHAT and CDR2 FQNNGV. The specimen sequenced was CD8+ T cells from PBMCs. The chain carries TRBV11-2 and TRBJ1-1; 8 nucleotides match TRBD1. This receptor was identified in a human donor in good health (CMV status not recorded). Some clones in this sample may be carry-over from other donors' samples. The CDR3 region is CVSSPTGVGTEAFF. CDR3 DNA: TGTGTCAGCAGCCCGACAGGGGTGGGAACTGAAGCTTTCTTT. The whole variable domain, remainder taken from reference TRBV11-2 and TRBJ1-1, is EAGVAQSPRYKIIEKRQSVAFWCNPISGHATLYWYQQILGQGPKLLIQFQNNGVVDDSQLPKDRFSAERLKGVDSTLKIQPAKLEDSAVYLCVSSPTGVGTEAFFGQGTRLTVV.